This T cell receptor beta chain was identified during a study of identical twins. Whole-study results and caveats: For cord blood, abundant beta clonotypes had fewer insertions, unlike memory repertoires, which showed none.

TCRdb fed the 5' RACE reads into MiXCR, producing one record per CDR3 protein. The sample records some 190,000 distinct CDR3 sequences, about 16% being singletons. This CDR3 region has 14 residues. Germline V gene lookup returns CDR1 DFQATT and CDR2 SNEGSKA (reference sequence). The ends lost 5 bases at V and 6 bases at J; junction bases unmatched: 6. The table lists this clonotype with a few counts. Its antigen remains unknown. The same data also went into a second study, on T cells expressing NK-cell markers.

The rearrangement uses TRBV20-1 and TRBJ2-7; 14 bases map to TRBD2. The receptor was derived from a woman aged 18-35 years in good health. The material sequenced was CD8+ T cells sorted from blood. For the CDR3, the DNA is TGCAGTGCTCCCCGACTAGCGGGGGGGCGCGAGCAGTACTTC. Its protein is CSAPRLAGGREQYF.